The rows below give T cell receptor beta chains drawn from one sample of a study of T cell changes during pregnancy in multiple sclerosis. The data were produced by immunoSEQ multiplex PCR, yet TCRdb's version contains in-frame clones alone and is incomplete. The table lists 25,000 to 35,000 clones, approximately 90% of them singletons, with 5% to 8% in the top ten. Sequencing was performed on CD8+ T cells from peripheral blood mononuclear cells, taken before pregnancy. The receptors shown here come from a female donor with multiple sclerosis, enrolled in a pregnancy study. Each CDR3 is given with its conserved first and last residue. The order of the fields is J gene, clone size, V gene, D gene, CDR3 DNA, CDR3 protein. The D gene is left open where the match is weak. Where a row states a size, it is once, few, many or the class of an expanded clone; other rows omit it.

>TRBJ2-7|-|TRBV7-9|-
TGTGCCAGCAGCCCTACGTCCTACGAGCAGTACTTC
CASSPTSYEQYF
>TRBJ2-2|-|TRBV5-1|TRBD2
TGCGCCAGCAGCTTGGGACTAGCGGTATACGCGAACACCGGGGAGCTGTTTTTT
CASSLGLAVYANTGELFF
>TRBJ1-1|few|TRBV28|-
TGTGCCAGCAGTTACCCGGTGGACAGCATGAACACTGAAGCTTTCTTT
CASSYPVDSMNTEAFF
>TRBJ2-7|-|TRBV4-3|-
TGCGCCAGCAGCCAAGAACTCCTTATCTACGAGCAGTACTTC
CASSQELLIYEQYF
>TRBJ2-7|-|TRBV27|-
TGTGCCAGCAGTTTCTTTCGGAGCTCCTACGAGCAGTACTTC
CASSFFRSSYEQYF
>TRBJ2-1|-|TRBV7-9|TRBD1
TGTGCCAGCAGTGACCTATTGACAGGGGGCTACAATGAGCAGTTCTTC
CASSDLLTGGYNEQFF
>TRBJ2-7|-|TRBV2|TRBD1
TGTGCCAGCGGGGTTCGGACAGGGGAGGAGCAGTACTTC
CASGVRTGEEQYF
>TRBJ2-3|-|TRBV5-4|TRBD2
TGTGCCAGCAGCTTATTCGGTAGCGGGAGAATTCATACGCAGTATTTT
CASSLFGSGRIHTQYF
>TRBJ2-1|-|TRBV4-1|TRBD1
TGCGCCAGCAGCGGCCGAGCAGGGGGCTACAATGAGCAGTTCTTC
CASSGRAGGYNEQFF
>TRBJ2-6|-|TRBV21-1|-
TGTGCCAGCAGCAAGGGACAGGGGGCGCAGGGGGCCAACGTCCTGACTTTC
CASSKGQGAQGANVLTF
>TRBJ1-2|-|TRBV10-3|-
TGTGCCATCAGTGATGAGGGTTACTATGGCTACACCTTC
CAISDEGYYGYTF
>TRBJ2-7|-|TRBV4-3|TRBD1
TGCGCCAGCAGCCAGTCTTGGACAGGGGCCTACGAGCAGTACTTC
CASSQSWTGAYEQYF
>TRBJ1-1|-|TRBV6-5|-
TGTGCCAGCAGTTGGCAACAGAAAGATGAAGCTTTCTTT
CASSWQQKDEAFF
>TRBJ1-2|-|TRBV27|-
TGTGCCAGCACCCAACTGGGGGCGAGGGGCTACACCTTC
CASTQLGARGYTF
>TRBJ2-7|-|TRBV29-1|-
TGCAGCGTTTCTAAACCCGGAAGGCAGGCACCCTACGAGCAGTACTTC
CSVSKPGRQAPYEQYF
>TRBJ2-1|-|TRBV19|-
TGTGCCAGTACACCTTCAGGGTATTCCTACAATGAGCAGTTCTTC
CASTPSGYSYNEQFF
>TRBJ2-3|few|TRBV9|-
TGTGCCAGCAGCGAACGCGGGCTGGGGGATACGCAGTATTTT
CASSERGLGDTQYF
>TRBJ2-1|once|TRBV6-4|TRBD2
TGTGCCAGCAGCCGACTAGCGGGAGCCAGTGATGAGCAGTTCTTC
CASSRLAGASDEQFF
>TRBJ1-5|once|TRBV2|-
TGTGCCAGCAGTGTGACAGAGAATAGCAATCAGCCCCAGCATTTT
CASSVTENSNQPQHF
>TRBJ2-1|-|TRBV2|-
TGTGCCAGCAGTGGTGGCAGGGCCAATGAGCAGTTCTTC
CASSGGRANEQFF
>TRBJ2-7|-|TRBV14|-
TGTGCCAGCAGCCAAGTGGCCCACCTTCCCGGGATGGGATCCCCCTACGAGCAGTACTTC
CASSQVAHLPGMGSPYEQYF
>TRBJ1-1|-|TRBV2|-
TGTGCCAGCAGTTTATCAGTGAACACTGAAGCTTTCTTT
CASSLSVNTEAFF
>TRBJ2-1|-|TRBV28|-
TGTGCCAGCAGTTTAAGGCTAGCGTCCCCATCGGATGAGCAGTTCTTC
CASSLRLASPSDEQFF
>TRBJ2-7|-|TRBV9|TRBD2
TGTGCCAGCAGCGTAGCTAGTCTAGCGGGGGACGAGCAGTACTTC
CASSVASLAGDEQYF
>TRBJ1-6|-|TRBV7-9|-
TGTGCCAGCAGTCCGGGGTTGGATGGAAATTCACCCCTCCACTTT
CASSPGLDGNSPLHF
>TRBJ2-5|once|TRBV10-3|TRBD1
TGTGCCATCAGTGGTATGACAGGGGCAGAGACCCAGTACTTC
CAISGMTGAETQYF
>TRBJ2-7|-|TRBV5-6|TRBD2
TGTGCCAGCAGCGACCCTCGAACATTAGCGGGAGGCCCACAGTACTTC
CASSDPRTLAGGPQYF
>TRBJ2-1|-|TRBV15|-
TGTGCCACCAGCAGAGATCTCCTAGCCCCACCTTACAATGAGCAGTTCTTC
CATSRDLLAPPYNEQFF